Given below is one T cell receptor (beta chain) in context. These data belong to a study of blood T cell repertoires in COVID-19. Produced via immunoSEQ multiplex PCR; TCRdb's table is partial and in-frame only. This sample yields around 260,000 clones, of which under 90% are seen a single time; around 10% belongs to the top ten. Germline V lookup: CDR1 MNHEY, CDR2 SMNVEV (reference sequence). The V and J ends lost 8 bases and 2 bases, in that order; junction bases with no gene match: 5. The CDR3 sequence is 14 residues long. V is TRBV27 and J is TRBJ2-7, with TRBD1 matching over 11 bases. Sequenced: peripheral blood. The source of this sequence is a woman aged 50 to 60 who had recovered from COVID-19. DNA of the CDR3: TGTGCCAGCGCCTGGACAGGGGGCGCCTACGAGCAGTACTTC. It is translated as CASAWTGGAYEQYF.